This T cell receptor beta chain was retrieved from a study of cytomegalovirus exposure and HLA in healthy donors. Vbeta (60) and Jbeta (13) primers were used in the PCR. Data came from immunoSEQ multiplex PCR; TCRdb stores just in-frame clones and leaves some out. This repertoire shows roughly 120,000 clones, about 82% found once; its top ten account for under 6%. This CDR3 has 14 amino acids. After removal of 4 bases from V and 5 bases from J, the junction contained 3 bases not matched to a gene. Germline V gives CDR1 SGHRS, CDR2 YFSETQ. The sequence came from a young man in good health and CMV-seronegative. The chain is built from TRBV5-1 and TRBJ1-4; 9 positions agree with TRBD1. Sample: PBMCs. CDR3 region: CASSPGQGNEKLFF. The CDR3 coding sequence is TGCGCCAGCAGCCCGGGACAGGGAAATGAAAAACTGTTTTTT. The full variable domain, its missing parts supplied by reference TRBV5-1 and TRBJ1-4, is KAGVTQTPRYLIKTRGQQVTLSCSPISGHRSVSWYQQTPGQGLQFLFEYFSETQRNKGNFPGRFSGRQFSNSRSEMNVSTLELGDSALYLCASSPGQGNEKLFFGSGTQLSVL.